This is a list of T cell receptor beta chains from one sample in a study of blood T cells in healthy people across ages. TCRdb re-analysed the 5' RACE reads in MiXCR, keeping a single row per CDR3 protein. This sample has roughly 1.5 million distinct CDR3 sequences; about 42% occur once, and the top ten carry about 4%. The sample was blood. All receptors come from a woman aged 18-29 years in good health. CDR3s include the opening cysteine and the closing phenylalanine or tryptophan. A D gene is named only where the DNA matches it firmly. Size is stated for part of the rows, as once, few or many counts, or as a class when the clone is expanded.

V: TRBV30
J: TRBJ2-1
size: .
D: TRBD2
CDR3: CAWGSGRGYNEQFF
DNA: TGTGCCTGGGGTAGCGGGAGAGGTTACAATGAGCAGTTCTTC

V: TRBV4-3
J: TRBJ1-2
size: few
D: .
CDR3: CASSQDWGDLIDGYTF
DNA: TGCGCCAGCAGCCAAGATTGGGGAGACCTTATAGATGGCTACACCTTC

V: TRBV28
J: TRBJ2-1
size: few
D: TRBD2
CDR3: CASSLDLAGSSYNEQFF
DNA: TGTGCCAGCAGTTTGGACCTAGCGGGGAGCTCCTACAATGAGCAGTTCTTC

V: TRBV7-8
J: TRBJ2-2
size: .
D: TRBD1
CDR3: CTSGQGFDTGELFF
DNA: TGTACCAGTGGACAGGGGTTTGACACCGGGGAGCTGTTTTTT

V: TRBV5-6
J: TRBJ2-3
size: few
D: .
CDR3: CASSLPGGVTDTQYF
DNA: TGTGCCAGCAGCTTGCCGGGTGGTGTCACAGATACGCAGTATTTT

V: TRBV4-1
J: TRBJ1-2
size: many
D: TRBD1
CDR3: CASSQDRGSYGYTF
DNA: TGCGCCAGCAGCCAGGACAGGGGCAGCTATGGCTACACCTTC

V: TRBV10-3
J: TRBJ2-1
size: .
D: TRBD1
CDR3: CAISELQGAGEQFF
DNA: TGTGCCATCAGTGAGCTCCAGGGGGCGGGTGAGCAGTTCTTC

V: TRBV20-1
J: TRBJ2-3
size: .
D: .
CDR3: CSAADPSGRTDTQYF
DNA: TGCAGTGCTGCCGACCCCAGCGGGCGCACAGATACGCAGTATTTT

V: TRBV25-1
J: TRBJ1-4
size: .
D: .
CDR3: CASSPDIGKLFF
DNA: TGTGCCAGCTCGCCTGACATTGGAAAACTGTTTTTT

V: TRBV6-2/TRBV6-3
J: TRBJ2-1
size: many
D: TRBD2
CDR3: CASSYRTKRGSNEQFF
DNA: TGTGCCAGCAGTTATCGGACCAAGCGGGGGTCCAATGAGCAGTTCTTC

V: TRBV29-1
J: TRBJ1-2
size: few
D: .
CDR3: CSVEDQYGYTF
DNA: TGCAGCGTTGAAGACCAATATGGCTACACCTTC

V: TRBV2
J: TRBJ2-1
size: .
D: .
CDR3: CASSDRGLRGKDNEQFF
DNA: TGTGCCAGCAGTGACAGAGGTTTAAGGGGTAAAGACAATGAGCAGTTCTTC

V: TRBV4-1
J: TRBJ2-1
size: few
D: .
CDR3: CASSQDQYSRYNEQFF
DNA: TGCGCCAGCAGCCAAGATCAGTACAGCCGGTACAATGAGCAGTTCTTC

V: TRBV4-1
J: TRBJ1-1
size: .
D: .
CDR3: CASSQEGVHTEAFF
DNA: TGCGCCAGCAGCCAAGAAGGGGTCCACACTGAAGCTTTCTTT

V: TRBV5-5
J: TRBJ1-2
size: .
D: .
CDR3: CASSFRDHGYTF
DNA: TGTGCCAGCAGTTTTAGGGACCATGGCTACACCTTC

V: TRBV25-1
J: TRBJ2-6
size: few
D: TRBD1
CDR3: CASTGTGFSGANVLTF
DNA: TGTGCCAGTACCGGGACAGGCTTCTCTGGGGCCAACGTCCTGACTTTC

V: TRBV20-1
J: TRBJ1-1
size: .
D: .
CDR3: CSARDSSGSGTEAFF
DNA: TGCAGTGCTAGAGATTCATCAGGGAGTGGGACTGAAGCTTTCTTT

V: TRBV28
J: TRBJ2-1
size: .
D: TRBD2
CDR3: CASSFIRLASDNEQFF
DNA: TGTGCCAGCAGTTTTATAAGACTAGCGAGCGACAATGAGCAGTTCTTC

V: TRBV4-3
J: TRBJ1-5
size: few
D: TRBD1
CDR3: CASSQDLGTGLVPQHF
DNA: TGCGCCAGCAGCCAAGATCTGGGGACAGGGTTGGTGCCCCAGCATTTT

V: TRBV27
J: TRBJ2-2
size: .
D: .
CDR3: CASKTGGRELFF
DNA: TGTGCCAGCAAAACTGGTGGGAGGGAGCTGTTTTTT

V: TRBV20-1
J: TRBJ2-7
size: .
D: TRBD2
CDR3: CSARTLAGRSYNEQYF
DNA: TGCAGTGCTAGGACCCTAGCGGGACGCTCCTACAATGAGCAGTACTTC

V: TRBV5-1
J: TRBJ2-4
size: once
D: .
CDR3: CASSLDMIADLAKNIQYF
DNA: TGCGCCAGCAGCTTGGATATGATAGCGGATCTAGCCAAAAACATTCAGTACTTC

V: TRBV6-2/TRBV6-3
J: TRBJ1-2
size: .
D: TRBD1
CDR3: CATWTGIRRRYGYTF
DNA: TGTGCCACCTGGACAGGGATTCGTCGGCGCTATGGCTACACCTTC

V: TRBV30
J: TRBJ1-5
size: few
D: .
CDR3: CAWSKGGDQPQHF
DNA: TGTGCCTGGAGTAAGGGGGGGGATCAGCCCCAGCATTTT